This TCR beta chain was captured in a study of blood T cell repertoires in COVID-19. As originally analysed: It was from reference gene primer amplification that nucleated cell counts were estimated. Produced via immunoSEQ multiplex PCR; TCRdb's table is partial and in-frame only. That table supplies the V and J calls and clone size; D and trimming were determined from the DNA. The data contain roughly 330,000 clones, about 87% of them singletons. Germline assignment: CDR1 KGHSH and CDR2 LQKENI. This CDR3 is 16 amino acids long. J gave up 3 bases and V 2 bases, and 6 bases lay outside the gene matches. This study enrolled people aged about 18 to 90 from about two dozen US geographic areas.

The sample consisted of PBMCs or T cells enriched from blood (not recorded which). The sequence derives from a man aged 30 to 45 who had recovered from COVID-19. V is TRBV18 and J is TRBJ2-1; TRBD2 agrees at 8 bases. For the CDR3, the DNA is TGTGCCAGCTCACCATCAGCGGGGGTCCTCTACAATGAGCAGTTCTTC. Translating it yields CASSPSAGVLYNEQFF. Looking up the rest from reference TRBV18 and TRBJ2-1 gives the full variable domain: NAGVMQNPRHLVRRRGQEARLRCSPMKGHSHVYWYRQLPEEGLKFMVYLQKENIIDESGMPKERFSAEFPKEGPSILRIQQVVRGDSAAYFCASSPSAGVLYNEQFFGPGTRLTVL.